This TCR beta chain was observed in a study of cytomegalovirus exposure and HLA in healthy donors. Study-level points and caveats: By a later analysis, the bulk of CMV-associated TCR beta chains appeared HLA-restricted. Previous analysis showed most TCR beta V segments were productive about 87% or about 30% of the time. Of the V segments, some could not be distinguished, including TRBV6-2 and TRBV6-3, and were excluded.

Primers included in the PCR were 60 Vbeta and 13 Jbeta primers. Only in-frame clones appear in the TCRdb table, and some are missing; sequencing was by immunoSEQ multiplex PCR. The sample lists some 200,000 clones, approximately 80% occurring once. Germline V CDR1 and CDR2: SGHAT, FQDESV (reference sequence). The CDR3 contains 15 residues. V shed 5 bases and J 6 bases; nucleotides not matched to a gene: 9. In the case of this clone: No antigen is known for it.

The TCR sequence derives from a woman aged 25 to 39 in good health and CMV-seronegative. V usage is TRBV11-1 and J usage is TRBJ2-2; 7 bases are a match to TRBD1. The sample was PBMCs. The CDR3: CASSLPTGPAGELFF. The DNA for the CDR3 is TGTGCCAGCAGCCTACCGACAGGGCCGGCCGGGGAGCTGTTTTTT.